The clone carrying this T cell receptor beta chain is categorized as medium-sized. Its antigen is not identified. Sequenced by immunoSEQ multiplex PCR; TCRdb stores in-frame clones only, minus some. The table has over 1,100 clones, approximately 40% seen once. This sample is drawn from a study of Tregs in tolerant kidney transplant recipients. Study-level information: After B cell culture, CD4+CD8-CD25+CD127- and CD4+CD8-4-1BB+CD40L- cells were sorted.

CDR1 and CDR2 from the germline V gene are SGHVS and FNYEAQ. The CDR3 covers 12 residues. Trimming removed 1 base at V and 7 bases at J, with 8 bases between. The clonotype originates from a human donor in good health. Source material: Tregs from blood grown in culture. J is TRBJ2-7 and V is TRBV7-6; a weak D match, TRBD2 (6 bases). CDR3 amino acids: CASSLGGGEQYF. The CDR3 DNA sequence: TGTGCCAGCAGCTTAGGTGGAGGGGAGCAGTACTTC.